The next 27 T cell receptor beta chains were all read from a single sample in a study of blood T cells in healthy people across ages. Primers used in a second PCR of roughly 6 to 11 cycles were a sample-barcoded 5' primer and a J-beta primer mix. In TCRdb, the 5' RACE reads were re-called with MiXCR into one record per CDR3 protein. The table includes roughly 1,700,000 distinct CDR3 sequences, about 30% detected once. The specimen sequenced was blood. All receptors derive from a woman aged 25 to 39 in good health.

Concerning this clonotype: The junction shows a germline mismatch at one end, possibly a read error. CDR3 coding DNA: TGTGCCAGCAGTGTAGAGGTGACTCTGAACCCGGGACACTATGGCTACACCTTC. Protein product: CASSVEVTLNPGHYGYTF. This chain joins TRBV9 and TRBJ1-2; D is perhaps TRBD1 (5 bases). CDR3 length: 18 amino acids. The germline V gene has CDR1 SGDLS and CDR2 YYNGEE.

This clonotype occurred many times. Compared with germline, one end of the junction differs, possibly owing to a read error. The V and J genes are TRBV7-2 and TRBJ2-3; D not certain. There are 14 residues in the CDR3. CDR1 is SGHTA and CDR2 is FQGNSA in the germline V gene. The CDR3 protein is CASSLGLFTDTQYF. The DNA of the CDR3 is TGTGCCAGCAGTTTAGGCCTTTTTACAGATACGCAGTATTTT.

About this clonotype: Possible read error: a much larger clone is one base away. The rearrangement links TRBV7-4 to TRBJ2-1; TRBD1 might be the D (6 bases). The CDR3 length is 14 residues. The germline CDR1 and CDR2 sequences are SGHVT and SQSDAQ. V gave up 5 bases and J gave up 13 bases, with 21 bases separating them. CDR3 sequence: CASSPYQGFETQFF. CDR3 sequence (DNA): TGTGCCAGCAGCCCTTATCAGGGGTTCGAGACCCAGTTCTTC.

V and J are TRBV3-1 and TRBJ2-6; either TRBD1 or TRBD2 may supply D (5 bases each). CDR1 and CDR2 (germline): LGHDT, YNNKEL (reference sequence). V lost 4 bases and J lost 6, with 16 bases in between. The CDR3 loop spans 16 amino acids. The CDR3 region has the DNA TGTGCCAGCAGCCCTTTGGCAGGGAGTGTGGCCAACGTCCTGACTTTC. Protein product: CASSPLAGSVANVLTF.

The rearrangement links TRBV28 to TRBJ1-1; 9 bases line up with TRBD1. The V segment lost 2 bases and the J segment 10 bases; nucleotides outside the gene matches: 11. Germline V gene data show CDR1 as MDHEN and CDR2 as SYDVKM. The CDR3 consists of 15 residues. CDR3 sequence reads: CASSLVAQGASGAFF. The CDR3 region has the DNA TGTGCCAGCAGTTTAGTGGCACAGGGGGCGTCTGGAGCTTTCTTT.

Only one count was recorded for this clonotype. The J gene is TRBJ1-5, the V gene TRBV7-2, with D possibly being TRBD1 (5 bases). Between the trimmed V and J ends, which lost 0 bases and 7 bases, there was a span of 10 bases. The CDR3 is 14 residues long. Germline V gives CDR1 SGHTA, CDR2 FQGNSA. As DNA, the CDR3 is TGTGCCAGCAGCTTAGCCTGGGCAGGGCAGCCCCAGCATTTT. Protein: CASSLAWAGQPQHF.

The chain links TRBV5-5 to TRBJ1-2; TRBD1 matches at 7 bases. Germline lookup yields CDR1 SGHKS and CDR2 YYEKEE (reference sequence). There are 14 residues in the CDR3. V lost 0 bases, J lost 3 bases, and 2 bases stayed unmatched. In nucleotides, the CDR3 is TGTGCCAGCAGCTTGGACAGGGGTTACTATGGCTACACCTTC. It encodes CASSLDRGYYGYTF.

The V and J genes are TRBV29-1 and TRBJ2-3; D is tentatively TRBD1 or TRBD2 (5 bases each). With 5 bases removed from V and 0 bases from J, the gap between germline ends came to 12 bases. Germline CDR1 and CDR2: SQVTM and ANQGSEA. The CDR3 runs 14 residues. The CDR3 bases are TGCAGCGTTATGGGGGATAGGAGCACAGATACGCAGTATTTT. It is translated as CSVMGDRSTDTQYF.

This clonotype was observed at least ten times. CDR3 amino acids: CASSGTGGQPQHF. The CDR3, as DNA: TGTGCCAGCAGCGGGACAGGGGGGCAGCCCCAGCATTTT. V is TRBV2 and J is TRBJ1-5, with 11 nucleotides matching TRBD1. V dropped 6 bases and J dropped 7; count of bases not matched to a gene: 2. The CDR3 runs to 13 residues. CDR1 is SNHLY, CDR2 FYNNEI, per germline.

This chain joins TRBV6-5 and TRBJ1-1, with TRBD1 identical over 7 bases. Germline V gives CDR1 MNHEY, CDR2 SVGAGI. After removal of 4 bases from V and 1 base from J, the junction contained 6 bases not matched to a gene. The CDR3 is 15 amino acids. The CDR3 bases are TGTGCCAGCAGTTTCAACAGGGGCGGGAACACTGAAGCTTTCTTT. Encoded protein: CASSFNRGGNTEAFF.

The chain recombines TRBV6-5 with TRBJ2-7; 10 bases line up with TRBD1. V shed 2 bases, J shed 4 bases, and the junction held 14 bases outside the gene matches. The CDR3 loop spans 18 amino acids. The germline V gene has CDR1 MNHEY and CDR2 SVGAGI. The CDR3 is CASSYGLSPGQGTYEQYF. In DNA form, the CDR3 reads TGTGCCAGCAGTTACGGCCTAAGTCCGGGACAGGGGACGTACGAGCAGTACTTC.

This clonotype was observed a few times. The chain carries TRBV4-1 and TRBJ1-2, with a possible D match to TRBD1 (6 bases). V dropped 3 bases and J dropped 5 bases, with 16 bases sitting between them. The CDR3 is made up of 15 amino acids. Per germline, CDR1 MGHRA and CDR2 YSYEKL. Here the CDR3 reads CASSQENRDRYGYTF. DNA of the CDR3: TGCGCCAGCAGCCAGGAAAACAGGGACCGATATGGCTACACCTTC.

V and J are TRBV2 and TRBJ1-5, with 9 bases lining up with TRBD1. After removal of 2 bases from V and 3 bases from J, the junction contained 2 bases not matched to a gene. Germline V gives CDR1 SNHLY, CDR2 FYNNEI. The CDR3 loop spans 15 amino acids. CDR3 sequence reads: CASSERTGDNQPQHF. Here the CDR3 DNA reads TGTGCCAGCAGTGAAAGGACAGGGGACAATCAGCCCCAGCATTTT.

Here the CDR3 reads CASGQGAPGYTF. The CDR3 DNA reads TGTGCCAGCGGACAGGGGGCGCCTGGCTACACCTTC. V gene TRBV10-3 combines with J gene TRBJ1-2; 11 bases match TRBD1. Germline CDR1 reads ENHRY; CDR2 reads SYGVKD. After removal of 10 bases from V and 7 bases from J, the junction contained 5 bases not matched to a gene. This CDR3 has 12 residues.

This clonotype was observed a few times. This sequence joins TRBV6-2 or TRBV6-3 and TRBJ1-5, with 10 bases aligning to TRBD1. The CDR3 contains 15 residues. V lost 6 bases and J lost 4; bases outside the gene matches: 6. Germline CDR1 reads MNHEY; CDR2 reads SVGEGT. CDR3 region: CASRQPGQGNQPQHF. The CDR3 coding sequence is TGTGCCAGCAGACAACCGGGACAGGGGAATCAGCCCCAGCATTTT.

This clonotype was observed many times. The chain joins TRBV4-1 to TRBJ1-6, with TRBD1 identical over 7 bases. Germline CDR1 is MGHRA and CDR2 is YSYEKL. The CDR3 loop spans 13 amino acids. The CDR3 nucleotides read TGCGCTAGTAATACAGGGGATTATTCACCCCTCCACTTT. Protein sequence: CASNTGDYSPLHF.

This clonotype was recorded at least ten times. The rearrangement joins TRBV6-6 to TRBJ2-4; D not certain. The germline V gene encodes CDR1 MNHNY and CDR2 SVGAGI (reference sequence). This CDR3 is built from 17 residues. The germline V and J ends were trimmed by 2 bases and 2 bases, with 16 bases remaining between them. The CDR3 coding sequence is TGTGCCAGCAGTTACAGGCAGACCCCTAATACCAAAAACATTCAGTACTTC. Its translation is CASSYRQTPNTKNIQYF.

This clonotype appeared a few times. This chain uses TRBV7-2 with TRBJ2-7; D is uncertain. The germline V and J ends were trimmed by 3 bases and 5 bases, with 11 bases remaining between them. Looked up from germline, CDR1 is SGHTA and CDR2 is FQGNSA. CDR3 length: 13 residues. CDR3 sequence: CASSLPNQNEQYF. Here the CDR3 DNA reads TGTGCCAGCAGCTTGCCCAACCAAAACGAGCAGTACTTC.

The gene calls are TRBV9 and TRBJ1-2; no clear D. Looked up from germline, CDR1 is SGDLS and CDR2 is YYNGEE. The CDR3 has 14 residues. The ends were cut back, 3 bases at V and 4 bases at J, with 13 bases in the middle. The CDR3 DNA sequence: TGTGCCAGCAGCGAAAGAGGAGGACCCTATGGCTACACCTTC. Protein sequence: CASSERGGPYGYTF.

This clonotype appeared many times. The rearrangement uses TRBV20-1 and TRBJ1-1; D may be TRBD1 (5 bases). This CDR3 has 14 residues. The ends were cut back, 5 bases at V and 4 bases at J, with 17 bases in the middle. The germline gives CDR1 DFQATT, CDR2 SNEGSKA (reference sequence). DNA for the CDR3: TGCAGTGCTCGCCCGAGGGGTCGGGGCACTGAAGCTTTCTTT. Residues: CSARPRGRGTEAFF.

The count of this clonotype is one. This chain links TRBV19 with TRBJ2-7; TRBD1 matches at 11 bases. Trimming cost V 1 base and J 7 bases; bases outside gene matches: 6. Germline CDR1 LNHDA, CDR2 SQIVND (reference sequence). The CDR3 is 15 residues long. CDR3 loop: CASSIGTGGPNEQYF. DNA of the CDR3: TGTGCCAGTAGTATAGGGACAGGGGGCCCAAATGAGCAGTACTTC.

This clonotype was picked up a small number of times. This rearrangement joins TRBV4-1 to TRBJ2-1; 7 bases are a match to TRBD1. This CDR3 contains 15 residues. Germline lookup yields CDR1 MGHRA and CDR2 YSYEKL. The V gene end was trimmed by 4 bases and the J gene end by 4 bases; junction bases not matched to a gene: 7. In DNA form, the CDR3 reads TGCGCCAGCAGCCCGGGGACAGTCCTTTACAATGAGCAGTTCTTC. Protein: CASSPGTVLYNEQFF.

In this sample, this clonotype turned up a few times. The genes are TRBV9 and TRBJ2-1; a possible D gene is TRBD2 (5 bases). The CDR3 length is 13 residues. Germline CDR1 and CDR2: SGDLS and YYNGEE. Deletions cut 4 bases from V and 10 bases from J, with 15 bases between. CDR3 sequence: CASSLQAPGEQFF. The DNA of the CDR3 is TGTGCCAGCAGCCTCCAGGCCCCGGGAGAGCAGTTCTTC.

This clonotype showed up just a few times. This sequence joins TRBV4-3 and TRBJ2-3, with TRBD2 matching 10 bases. The CDR3 loop spans 16 amino acids. CDR1 and CDR2 from the germline V gene are LGHNA and YSLEER. V dropped 3 bases and J dropped 4; count of bases not matched to a gene: 7. CDR3 in amino acids: CASSQGSSGSPDTQYF. In DNA, the CDR3 is TGCGCCAGCAGCCAGGGATCTAGCGGGAGCCCAGATACGCAGTATTTT.

This chain links TRBV18 with TRBJ1-2; possibly TRBD1 for D (6 bases). The CDR3 contains 13 residues. Trimming removed 5 bases at V and 8 bases at J, with 15 bases between. Germline V CDR1 and CDR2: KGHSH, LQKENI. CDR3 residues: CASSTWTEDGYTF. Here the CDR3 DNA reads TGTGCCAGCTCAACGTGGACAGAGGACGGCTACACCTTC.

Only a few counts were recorded for this clonotype. The chain uses TRBV20-1 and TRBJ2-7; tentatively, D is TRBD2 (5 bases). TRBJ2-5 matches the DNA end more closely, so the J call is doubtful. The germline V gene has CDR1 DFQATT and CDR2 SNEGSKA (reference sequence). The CDR3 is 12 amino acids. CDR3 sequence (DNA): TGCAGTGCCAAACCCGGGGTGGAGACCCAGTACTTC. This encodes CSAKPGVETQYF.

There are a few counts of this clonotype. The rearrangement links TRBV6-2 or TRBV6-3 to TRBJ1-1, with 9 bases fitting TRBD1. This CDR3 comprises 14 residues. Trimming at V came to 1 base and at J to 5 bases, leaving 2 bases not matched to a gene. CDR1 and CDR2 from the germline V gene are MNHEY and SVGEGT. CDR3 residues: CASSYWGQGTEAFF. The CDR3 DNA is TGTGCCAGCAGTTACTGGGGACAGGGTACTGAAGCTTTCTTT.